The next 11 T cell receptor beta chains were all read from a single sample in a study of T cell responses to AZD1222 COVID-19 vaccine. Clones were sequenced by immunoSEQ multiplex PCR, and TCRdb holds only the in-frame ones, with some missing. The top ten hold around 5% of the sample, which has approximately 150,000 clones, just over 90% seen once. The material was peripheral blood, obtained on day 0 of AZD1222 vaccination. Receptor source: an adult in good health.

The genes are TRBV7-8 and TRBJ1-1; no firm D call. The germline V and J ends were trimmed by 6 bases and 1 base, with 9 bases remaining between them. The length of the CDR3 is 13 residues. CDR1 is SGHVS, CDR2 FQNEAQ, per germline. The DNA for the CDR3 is TGTGCCAGCAGTTACAGTGGGAACACTGAAGCTTTCTTT. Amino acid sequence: CASSYSGNTEAFF.

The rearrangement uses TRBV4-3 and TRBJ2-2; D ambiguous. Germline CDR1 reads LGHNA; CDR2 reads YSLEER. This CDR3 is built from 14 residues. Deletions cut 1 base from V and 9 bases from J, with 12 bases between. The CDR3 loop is CASSQGVGGWELFF. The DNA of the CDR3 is TGCGCCAGCAGCCAAGGCGTAGGTGGGTGGGAGCTGTTTTTT.

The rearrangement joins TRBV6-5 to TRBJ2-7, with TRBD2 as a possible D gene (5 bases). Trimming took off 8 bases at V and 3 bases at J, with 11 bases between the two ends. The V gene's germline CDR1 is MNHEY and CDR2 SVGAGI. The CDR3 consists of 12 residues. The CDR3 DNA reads TGTGCCAGCGGAATCGGGGTCTACGAGCAGTACTTC. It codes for CASGIGVYEQYF.

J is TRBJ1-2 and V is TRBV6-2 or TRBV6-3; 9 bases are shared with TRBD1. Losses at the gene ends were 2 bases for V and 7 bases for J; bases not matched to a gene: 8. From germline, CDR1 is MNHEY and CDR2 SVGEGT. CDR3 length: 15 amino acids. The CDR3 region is CASSYQGQGKAGYTF. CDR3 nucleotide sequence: TGTGCCAGCAGTTACCAAGGACAGGGGAAGGCTGGCTACACCTTC.

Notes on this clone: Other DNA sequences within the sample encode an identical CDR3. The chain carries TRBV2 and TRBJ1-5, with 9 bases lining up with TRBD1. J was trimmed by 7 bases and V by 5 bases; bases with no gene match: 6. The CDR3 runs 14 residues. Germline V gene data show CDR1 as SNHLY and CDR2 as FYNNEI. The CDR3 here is CASSLQGAGQPQHF. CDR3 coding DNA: TGTGCCAGCAGTCTACAGGGGGCAGGACAGCCCCAGCATTTT. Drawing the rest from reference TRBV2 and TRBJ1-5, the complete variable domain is EPEVTQTPSHQVTQMGQEVILRCVPISNHLYFYWYRQILGQKVEFLVSFYNNEISEKSEIFDDQFSVERPDGSNFTLKIRSTKLEDSAMYFCASSLQGAGQPQHFGDGTRLSIL.

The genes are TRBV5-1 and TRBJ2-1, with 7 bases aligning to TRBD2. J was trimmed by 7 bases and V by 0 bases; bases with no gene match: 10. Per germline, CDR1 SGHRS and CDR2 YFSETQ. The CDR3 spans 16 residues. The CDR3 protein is CASSLEGSGGTNEQFF. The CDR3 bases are TGCGCCAGCAGCTTGGAGGGGTCGGGAGGTACGAATGAGCAGTTCTTC.

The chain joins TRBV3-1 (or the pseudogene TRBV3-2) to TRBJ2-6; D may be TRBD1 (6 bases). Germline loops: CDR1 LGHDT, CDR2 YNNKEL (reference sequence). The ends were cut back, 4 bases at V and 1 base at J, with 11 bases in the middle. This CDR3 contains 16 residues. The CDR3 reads CASSRTTGSGANVLTF. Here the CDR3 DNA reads TGTGCCAGCAGCCGGACCACAGGGTCTGGGGCCAACGTCCTGACTTTC.

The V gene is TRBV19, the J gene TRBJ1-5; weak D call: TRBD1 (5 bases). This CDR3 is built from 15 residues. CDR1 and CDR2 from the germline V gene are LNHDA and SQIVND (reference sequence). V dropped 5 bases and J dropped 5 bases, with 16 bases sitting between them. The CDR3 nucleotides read TGTGCCAGTAGTGCGGGACCGGGGAGGGATCAGCCCCAGCATTTT. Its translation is CASSAGPGRDQPQHF. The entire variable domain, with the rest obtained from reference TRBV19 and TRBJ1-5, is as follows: DGGITQSPKYLFRKEGQNVTLSCEQNLNHDAMYWYRQDPGQGLRLIYYSQIVNDFQKGDIAEGYSVSREKKESFPLTVTSAQKNPTAFYLCASSAGPGRDQPQHFGDGTRLSIL.

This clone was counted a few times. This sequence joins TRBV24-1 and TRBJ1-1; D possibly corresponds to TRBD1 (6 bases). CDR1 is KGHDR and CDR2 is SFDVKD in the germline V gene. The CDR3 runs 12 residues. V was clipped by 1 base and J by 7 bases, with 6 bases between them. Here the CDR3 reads CATSDLQGEAFF. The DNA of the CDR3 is TGTGCCACCAGTGATTTACAGGGTGAAGCTTTCTTT.

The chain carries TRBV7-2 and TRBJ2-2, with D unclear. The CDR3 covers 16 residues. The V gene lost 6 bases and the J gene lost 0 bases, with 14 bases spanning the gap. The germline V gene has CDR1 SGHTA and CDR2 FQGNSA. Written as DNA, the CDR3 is TGTGCCAGCAGGCGAAATGACGGCACGAACACCGGGGAGCTGTTTTTT. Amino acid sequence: CASRRNDGTNTGELFF.

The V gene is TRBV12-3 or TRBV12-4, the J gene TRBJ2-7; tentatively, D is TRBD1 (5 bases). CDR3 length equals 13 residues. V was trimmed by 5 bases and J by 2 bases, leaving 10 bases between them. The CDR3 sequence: CASSLTDAYEQYF. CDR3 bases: TGTGCCAGCAGTCTGACAGATGCCTACGAGCAGTACTTC.